The 21 T cell receptor beta chains presented below share a single source sample, sequenced in a study of Graves' ophthalmopathy and Graves' hyperthyroidism. Using RNA transcripts, the TCR beta CDR3 regions were amplified. Second-round multiplex PCR followed a first-round RT-PCR using HTBI primers. TCRdb re-derived calls from the multiplex PCR reads in MiXCR, one entry per CDR3 protein. The profile shows hundreds of thousands of distinct CDR3 sequences, 22% of them singletons. The sample consisted of peripheral blood. These receptors all stem from a woman between 18 and 29 years old with stable Graves' hyperthyroidism. Some clones in this sample may be carry-over from other donors' samples.

This clonotype occurred many times. The V gene is TRBV20-1, the J gene TRBJ2-7; D unresolved. Germline CDR1 and CDR2: DFQATT and SNEGSKA (reference sequence). The V end lost 5 bases, the J end lost 2 bases, and 13 bases lay between the germline ends. There are 13 residues in the CDR3. CDR3 nucleotide sequence: TGCAGTGCTGCCCGGGCTAAGACCTACGAGCAGTACTTC. Translation: CSAARAKTYEQYF.

The chain recombines TRBV20-1 with TRBJ1-2; no clear D gene. V gave up 0 bases and J gave up 1 base, with 9 bases separating them. This CDR3 region has 14 residues. The V gene's germline CDR1 is DFQATT and CDR2 SNEGSKA (reference sequence). CDR3 region: CSARDAELNYGYTF. Here the CDR3 DNA reads TGCAGTGCTAGAGACGCGGAGCTTAACTATGGCTACACCTTC.

This clonotype was counted ten times or more. The chain carries TRBV4-1 and TRBJ1-6, with 9 bases identical to TRBD1. From germline, CDR1 is MGHRA and CDR2 YSYEKL. V was pared by 0 bases and J by 6 bases, with 6 bases of the junction left unmatched. This CDR3 comprises 17 residues. The CDR3 is CASSQDWGTGINSPLHF. In DNA, the CDR3 is TGCGCCAGCAGCCAAGATTGGGGGACAGGGATTAATTCACCCCTCCACTTT.

This clonotype was seen ten or more times. The genes are TRBV5-1 and TRBJ1-3; D remains unclear. V was trimmed by 7 bases and J by 3 bases, leaving 17 bases between them. CDR1 is SGHRS and CDR2 is YFSETQ in the germline V gene. The CDR3 spans 15 residues. CDR3 DNA: TGCGCCAGCCAGGATGGGCGGCAGAGTGGAAACACCATATATTTT. Protein sequence: CASQDGRQSGNTIYF.

In this sample, this clonotype turned up many times. The chain recombines TRBV15 with TRBJ2-7; D is perhaps TRBD2 (6 bases). V dropped 0 bases and J dropped 9 bases, with 18 bases sitting between them. The CDR3 is made up of 15 amino acids. Germline-derived CDR1 and CDR2 are LNHNV and YYDKDF (reference sequence). CDR3 protein: CATSRDAEYGGGQYF. The CDR3 coding sequence is TGTGCCACCAGCAGAGACGCAGAGTACGGGGGAGGGCAGTACTTC.

The chain joins TRBV9 to TRBJ2-7; 8 bases are shared with TRBD1. In germline, CDR1 is SGDLS, CDR2 YYNGEE. Unmatched junction bases numbered 8, after V lost 4 bases and J lost 2 bases. This CDR3 has 15 residues. CDR3 region: CASSSGTGETYEQYF. In DNA form, the CDR3 reads TGTGCCAGCAGCTCCGGGACAGGAGAGACCTACGAGCAGTACTTC.

This clonotype came up many times. The chain employs TRBV6-5 and TRBJ2-7, with a tentative D call TRBD1 (5 bases). This CDR3 is built from 14 residues. Germline V gene sequence: CDR1 MNHEY, CDR2 SVGAGI. Trimming left V 6 bases short and J 0 bases short, with 12 bases between. The DNA for the CDR3 is TGTGCCAGCAGGACAGAACAGAGCTCCTACGAGCAGTACTTC. Its translation is CASRTEQSSYEQYF.

This clonotype occurred many times. The J gene is TRBJ2-7, the V gene TRBV12-3 or TRBV12-4; D remains ambiguous. Trimming removed 7 bases from V and 1 base from J, with 17 bases in between. This CDR3 region has 15 residues. CDR3 in DNA: TGTGCCAGCAAGATCTCACCGGACGGATCCTACGAGCAGTACTTC. This translates into CASKISPDGSYEQYF.

This clonotype was counted at least ten times. This chain uses TRBV2 with TRBJ1-1, with D maybe TRBD1 (5 bases). CDR3 length: 15 residues. Trimming removed 7 bases at V and 0 bases at J, with 15 bases between. Looked up from germline, CDR1 is SNHLY and CDR2 is FYNNEI. CDR3 in DNA: TGTGCCAGCACCACTCAGGGACGGATGAACACTGAAGCTTTCTTT. As protein: CASTTQGRMNTEAFF.

V usage is TRBV10-3 and J usage is TRBJ1-1; no firm D call. V was pared by 0 bases and J by 5 bases, with 7 bases between. Germline CDR1 reads ENHRY; CDR2 reads SYGVKD. This CDR3 region has 13 residues. In nucleotides, the CDR3 is TGTGCCATCAGTGAGTCGGATGTGACTGAAGCTTTCTTT. Protein product: CAISESDVTEAFF.

This clonotype has a handful of counts. The V call is TRBV18, the J call TRBJ2-7; possible D gene TRBD2, 5 bases. CDR3 length: 13 residues. Germline CDR1 reads KGHSH; CDR2 reads LQKENI. Trimming removed 2 bases from V and 0 bases from J, with 5 bases in between. The CDR3 loop is CASSPEGSYEQYF. CDR3 in DNA: TGTGCCAGCTCACCAGAGGGCTCCTACGAGCAGTACTTC.

This clonotype was found many times. One base away lies a much larger clone, so this may be a sequencing read error. The CDR3 sequence is CASSPETVRGYTF. In nucleotides, the CDR3 is TGTGCCAGCAGCCCGGAGACAGTCCGTGGCTACACCTTC. The rearrangement links TRBV12-3 or TRBV12-4 to TRBJ1-2, with D maybe TRBD1 (5 bases). The germline V and J ends were trimmed by 6 bases and 7 bases, with 15 bases remaining between them. This CDR3 is 13 amino acids long.

This clonotype was seen repeatedly, ten times or more. This sequence joins TRBV6-1 and TRBJ2-5; D is perhaps TRBD2 (6 bases). The ends were cut back, 8 bases at V and 2 bases at J, with 12 bases in the middle. The germline V gene encodes CDR1 MNHNS and CDR2 SASEGT. This CDR3 has 13 residues. As DNA, the CDR3 is TGTGCCAGCGCAGGGACTCCTCAAGAGACCCAGTACTTC. The encoded protein is CASAGTPQETQYF.

The chain has TRBV7-8 and TRBJ2-2; 11 bases are shared with TRBD1. This CDR3 comprises 16 residues. The trim removed 7 bases at V and 7 bases at J, leaving 11 bases unmatched. CDR1 SGHVS and CDR2 FQNEAQ come from the germline V gene. The CDR3: CASTAGTGGIGGELFF. CDR3 in DNA: TGTGCCAGCACCGCGGGGACAGGGGGGATTGGCGGGGAGCTGTTTTTT. The whole variable domain, remainder taken from reference TRBV7-8 and TRBJ2-2, is GAGVSQSPRYKVAKRGQDVALRCDPISGHVSLFWYQQALGQGPEFLTYFQNEAQLDKSGLPSDRFFAERPEGSVSTLKIQRTQQEDSAVYLCASTAGTGGIGGELFFGEGSRLTVL.

This clonotype was found many times. CDR3 in amino acids: CASSLGQRHYEQYF. As DNA, the CDR3 is TGTGCCAGCAGCTTAGGGCAGCGCCACTACGAGCAGTACTTC. This chain joins TRBV11-2 and TRBJ2-7, with D hard to call. V lost 1 base and J lost 3, with 10 bases in between. Germline CDR1 and CDR2: SGHAT and FQNNGV. The length of the CDR3 is 14 residues.

This clonotype was seen repeatedly, ten times or more. The J gene is TRBJ1-5, the V gene TRBV12-3 or TRBV12-4; a possible D gene is TRBD1 (5 bases). The CDR3 has 15 amino acids. The V and J ends lost 3 bases and 1 base respectively, with 10 bases between them. The CDR3 bases are TGTGCCAGCAGTTTCAGGCAGGGAAGCAATCAGCCCCAGCATTTT. It codes for CASSFRQGSNQPQHF.

The J gene is TRBJ2-5, the V gene TRBV3-1; no clear D. V was shortened by 1 base and J by 5 bases, with 8 bases between the two germline ends. Germline V lookup: CDR1 LGHDT, CDR2 YNNKEL (reference sequence). This CDR3 region has 13 residues. CDR3 protein: CASSQGVGETQYF. The DNA of the CDR3 is TGTGCCAGCAGCCAAGGGGTGGGGGAGACCCAGTACTTC.

Written as DNA, the CDR3 is TGTGCCAGCAAGGGCAGGGAGTTGGCGACGAACACTGAAGCTTTCTTT. Residues: CASKGRELATNTEAFF. The chain links TRBV2 to TRBJ1-1, with D possibly TRBD1 on 5 matching bases. CDR3 length: 16 residues. Germline values: CDR1 SNHLY, CDR2 FYNNEI. The V end lost 7 bases, the J end lost 1 base, and 19 bases lay between the germline ends.

This clonotype has only a few counts. The chain is built from TRBV18 and TRBJ2-5, with 8 bases aligning to TRBD1. The CDR3 extends over 13 amino acids. Germline V gene data show CDR1 as KGHSH and CDR2 as LQKENI. The junction had 5 bases not matched to a gene; V was cut back by 6 bases and J by 5 bases. In DNA form, the CDR3 reads TGTGCCAGCTCGCGACAGGGGACGGAGACCCAGTACTTC. Its translation: CASSRQGTETQYF.

The chain couples TRBV11-2 to TRBJ2-5, with D perhaps matching TRBD1 or TRBD2 (5 bases each). CDR1 is SGHAT, CDR2 FQNNGV, per germline. The V gene lost 4 bases and the J gene lost 2 bases, with 17 bases spanning the gap. This CDR3 region has 16 residues. The CDR3 coding sequence is TGTGCCAGCAGCTCTGCACGGGACGGCCTACAAGAGACCCAGTACTTC. Translating it yields CASSSARDGLQETQYF. Complete variable domain (other parts from reference TRBV11-2 and TRBJ2-5): EAGVAQSPRYKIIEKRQSVAFWCNPISGHATLYWYQQILGQGPKLLIQFQNNGVVDDSQLPKDRFSAERLKGVDSTLKIQPAKLEDSAVYLCASSSARDGLQETQYFGPGTRLLVL.

The chain combines TRBV2 with TRBJ1-1; TRBD1 aligns across 7 bases. Unmatched junction bases numbered 5, after V lost 8 bases and J lost 2 bases. The V gene's germline CDR1 is SNHLY and CDR2 FYNNEI. The CDR3 spans 13 residues. The CDR3 DNA follows: TGTGCCAGCGGCCGGGACAGAAACACTGAAGCTTTCTTT. It specifies CASGRDRNTEAFF.